This T cell receptor beta chain derives from a study of blood T cell repertoires in COVID-19. Study information: From the United States, Italy and Spain came samples of acute and convalescent COVID-19. In each case, the material was cDNA or gDNA derived from T cells, B-cell-depleted T cells, or PBMCs.

The germline CDR1 and CDR2 sequences are SGDLS and YYNGEE. The germline V and J ends were trimmed by 4 bases and 2 bases, with 16 bases remaining between them. The CDR3 consists of 16 residues. The authors' processing: The authors estimated nucleated cell counts from reference gene primer amplification. Produced via immunoSEQ multiplex PCR; TCRdb's table is partial and in-frame only. V, J and clone size derive from that table, while D and trimming were established from the DNA sequence. The data show 50,000 to 60,000 clones, 81% seen once. Those enrolled in Seattle joined during active infection and were followed longitudinally afterward.

Material: peripheral blood. V and J are TRBV9 and TRBJ1-3; possibly TRBD1 for D (6 bases). The clonotype comes from a woman aged 80 or older with COVID-19, enrolled during active disease. The CDR3 nucleotides are TGTGCCAGCAGCAATGACAGGCCCCAGCCTGGAAACACCATATATTTT. Protein sequence: CASSNDRPQPGNTIYF.